What follows is one T cell receptor beta chain and its context. Germline lookup yields CDR1 LNHDA and CDR2 SQIVND (reference sequence). Between the trimmed V and J ends, which lost 4 bases and 0 bases, there was a span of 18 bases. This CDR3 has 17 amino acids. This specimen belongs to a study of T cell clones after liver transplantation. Whole-study context: Pre-transplant mixed lymphocyte reactions yielded third-party-reactive TCRbeta sequences as comparators for graft-donor-reactive sequences.

Sequencing was performed with immunoSEQ multiplex PCR; in TCRdb, only in-frame clones are kept and a portion is missing. The data show roughly 62,000 clones, less than 85% seen once. This specimen consisted of CD4+ T cells from blood, obtained at the approximately 15-month timepoint. The chain uses TRBV19 and TRBJ1-2; D remains ambiguous. The TCR sequence derives from a human patient who received a liver transplant. Some T cells may be provided by the graft donor. The CDR3 sequence: CASSTSQVLGTNYGYTF. Written as DNA, the CDR3 is TGTGCCAGTAGTACATCTCAGGTTTTGGGGACTAACTATGGCTACACCTTC.